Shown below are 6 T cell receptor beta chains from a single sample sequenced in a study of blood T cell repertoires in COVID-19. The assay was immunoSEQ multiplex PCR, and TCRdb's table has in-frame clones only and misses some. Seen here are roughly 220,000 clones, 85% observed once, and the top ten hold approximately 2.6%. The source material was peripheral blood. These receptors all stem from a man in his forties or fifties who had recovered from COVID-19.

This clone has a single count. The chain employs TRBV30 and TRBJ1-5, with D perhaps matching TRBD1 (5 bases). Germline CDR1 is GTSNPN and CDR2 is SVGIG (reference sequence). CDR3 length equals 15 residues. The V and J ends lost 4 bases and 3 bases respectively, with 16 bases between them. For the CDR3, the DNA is TGTGCCTGGACCCCGGGGGGAGCCGCCAATCAGCCCCAGCATTTT. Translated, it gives CAWTPGGAANQPQHF.

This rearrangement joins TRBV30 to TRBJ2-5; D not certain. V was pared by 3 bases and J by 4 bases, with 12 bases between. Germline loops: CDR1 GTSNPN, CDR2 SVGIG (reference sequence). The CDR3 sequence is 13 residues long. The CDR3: CAWSGVVIETQYF. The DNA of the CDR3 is TGTGCCTGGAGCGGAGTAGTCATAGAGACCCAGTACTTC.

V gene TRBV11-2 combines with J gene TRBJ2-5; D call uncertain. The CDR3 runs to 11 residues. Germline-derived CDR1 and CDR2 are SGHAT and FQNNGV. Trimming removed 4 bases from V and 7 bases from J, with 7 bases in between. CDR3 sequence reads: CASSSRRTQYF. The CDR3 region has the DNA TGTGCCAGCAGCTCTAGGAGGACCCAGTACTTC.

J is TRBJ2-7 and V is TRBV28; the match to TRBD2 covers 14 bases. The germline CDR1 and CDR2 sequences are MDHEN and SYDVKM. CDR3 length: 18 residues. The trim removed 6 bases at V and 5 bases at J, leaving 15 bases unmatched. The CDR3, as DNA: TGTGCCAGCAGCCGGACTAGCGGGAGGACCCCCAAAATGGACGAGCAGTACTTC. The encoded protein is CASSRTSGRTPKMDEQYF.

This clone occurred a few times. The CDR3 region has the DNA TGTGCCAGCAGTGTCGGGACTAGCGGGAGGAACAATGAGCAGTTCTTC. Residues: CASSVGTSGRNNEQFF. The V gene is TRBV6-1, the J gene TRBJ2-1, with 15 positions matching TRBD2. CDR1 is MNHNS, CDR2 SASEGT, per germline. The CDR3 is made up of 16 amino acids. With 4 bases clipped from V and 5 bases from J, the junction kept 3 bases outside the gene matches.

The CDR3 bases are TGCGCCAGCAGCCCGACGGGGAACTACGAGCAGTACTTC. Its protein product is CASSPTGNYEQYF. The V gene is TRBV5-1, the J gene TRBJ2-7; D is perhaps TRBD2 (5 bases). The CDR3 consists of 13 residues. Per germline, CDR1 SGHRS and CDR2 YFSETQ. V lost 4 bases to trimming and J lost 3 bases, with 11 bases between them.